This T cell receptor beta chain comes out of a study of early T cells in non-severe SARS-CoV-2 infection. Background on the study: Investigators sequenced bulk RNA drawn from unsorted whole blood, and chains remained unpaired.

Germline CDR1 is MNHNY and CDR2 is SVGAGI (reference sequence). This CDR3 contains 14 residues. V was trimmed by 5 bases and J by 9 bases, leaving 19 bases between them. Attachment of unique molecular identifiers to individual cDNA molecules was performed. TCRdb redid the calling of the 5' RACE reads with MiXCR, one entry per CDR3 protein. The table shows 75,000 to 90,000 distinct CDR3 sequences, with more than 9% occurring only once. Sequenced here: whole blood, sampled at baseline. The origin of this receptor is an adult who was a healthcare worker with PCR-confirmed SARS-CoV-2 infection or an uninfected control (not recorded which). The chain links TRBV6-6 to TRBJ1-1; D might be TRBD1 (5 bases). In DNA form, the CDR3 reads TGTGCCAGCAGTCCGGGTCAGGGTCCCCAACAAGCTTTCTTT. Translation gives CASSPGQGPQQAFF.